This T cell receptor (beta chain) was recovered during a study of T cell repertoires in cytomegalovirus infection. MiXCR, run by TCRdb on the reads, gives a single entry per CDR3 protein. This sample has about 890,000 distinct CDR3 sequences, with approximately 31% found just once. About this clonotype itself: Its antigen is unknown. An end of the junction does not agree with germline; a read error may underlie this.

The CDR3 is 10 residues long. The germline CDR1 and CDR2 sequences are SEHNR and FQNEAQ (reference sequence). V usage is TRBV7-9 and J usage is TRBJ2-5, with 7 nucleotides matching TRBD1. This TCR came from a human donor in good health (CMV status not recorded). Some clones in this sample may be carry-over from other donors' samples. This specimen consisted of cultured CD8+ T cells from PBMCs, obtained from culture after CMV antigen stimulation. CDR3 loop: CASTPGQEDF. The CDR3 DNA is TGTGCCAGCACACCCGGACAGGAGGACTTC.